The T cell receptor beta chain described here comes from a study of blood T cell repertoires in COVID-19 (dated by TCRdb to 2020 to 2022). A note on the overall study: Collaborator samples came from the United States, Italy and Spain and covered acute and convalescent phases of COVID-19. Subjects who had been exposed to COVID-19, were actively infected with it, or had recovered from it provided the deeply sampled blood TCRbeta repertoires that made up the dataset. The repertoires were made available in a free public database intended to serve as a resource for research on the immune response to SARS-CoV-2. Nearly every sample came with metadata listing a de-identified subject ID, COVID-19 status, age in years and sex. HLA class I and class II types, where available, came from metadata supplied by the sample provider rather than from assay-based typing. The prospective study material was composed of cDNA or gDNA derived from T cells, B-cell-depleted T cells, or PBMCs. Samples came from the ongoing ImmuneRACE study (first 160 participants) plus 1,254 subjects from 6 global collaborators.

Participants in the prospective study were aged roughly 18 to 100 years, lived in 20 to 30 United States geographic areas, and enrolled through a virtual design. In the prospective study, cohorts were assigned on the basis of participant-reported clinical history obtained from a screening survey and a study questionnaire. Recovered participants in ImmuneRACE Cohort 3 were defined as having two consecutive negative NP/OP PCR tests, clearance from a healthcare professional, or resolution of symptoms. Each participant in the prospective study had whole blood, serum and a nasopharyngeal or oropharyngeal swab collected by mobile phlebotomists. Additional blood draws and questionnaires over an approximately two-month period could optionally be provided by prospective study participants. Before DNA extraction, prospective study blood samples were shipped either frozen or at room temperature. Paper-wide results and their limitations: How much clinical and demographic metadata was included differed by source and by participant, and the metadata was provided uncurated.

As regards this clone: It has no known antigen specificity. No base qualities exist here, and no much larger clone lies one base off it.

Sequences SGHVS (CDR1) and FNYEAQ (CDR2) are obtained from the germline V gene. The CDR3 has 14 amino acids, counting the end cysteine and phenylalanine. Only the CDR3 DNA stays, 42 bases, in frame from base 1. V is pared back by 5 bases and J by 1 base, with 9 bases lying between the germline termini. TCRbeta CDR3 regions were amplified from genomic DNA by means of the immunoSEQ Assay, a bias-controlled multiplex PCR. In the original analysis: The number of nucleated cells in each sample was estimated from the amplification of reference gene primers within the assay. Sequence reads were collapsed and filtered to measure the absolute abundance of every unique TCRbeta CDR3 rearrangement. Productive Simpson clonality was computed per sample as the square root of Simpson's diversity index over productive rearrangements. In its TCRdb copy, this immuneACCESS table keeps in-frame sequences only and misses some clones. Where compared with another copy, unresolved V genes explain less than half of these, and the others have no known cause. D and trimming were read from the DNA, whereas the V and J calls and clone size are those reported in that table. This sample comprises more than 250,000 clones, more than 75% of them detected only once. Approximately 5.3% of the sample is taken by the ten largest.

Recombination linked TRBV7-6 to TRBJ2-1; TRBD1 is a weak D gene call, 6 bases matching. This clonotype originated in a woman in her twenties or thirties who had recovered from COVID-19. Material: PBMCs or T cells enriched from blood (not recorded which). This receptor has the CDR3 CASSRGQSYNEQFF. The nucleotide sequence is TGTGCCAGCAGCCGAGGACAGTCCTACAATGAGCAGTTCTTC.